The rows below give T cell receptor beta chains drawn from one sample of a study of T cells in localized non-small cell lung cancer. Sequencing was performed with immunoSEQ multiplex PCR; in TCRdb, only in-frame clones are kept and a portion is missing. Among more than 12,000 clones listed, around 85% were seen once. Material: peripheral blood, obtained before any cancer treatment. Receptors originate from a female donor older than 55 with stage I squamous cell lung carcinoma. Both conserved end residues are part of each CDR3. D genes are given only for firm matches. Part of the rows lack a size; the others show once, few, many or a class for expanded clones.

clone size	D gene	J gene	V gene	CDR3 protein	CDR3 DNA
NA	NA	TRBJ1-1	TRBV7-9	CASSSSSLEAFF	TGTGCCAGCAGCTCCTCATCCCTTGAAGCTTTCTTT
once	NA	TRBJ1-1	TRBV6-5	CASSYLTLSGNTEAFF	TGTGCCAGCAGTTACCTGACTCTGAGTGGAAACACTGAAGCTTTCTTT
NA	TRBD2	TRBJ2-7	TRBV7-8	CASSLAGGPYEQYF	TGTGCCAGCAGCTTAGCGGGAGGGCCCTACGAGCAGTACTTC
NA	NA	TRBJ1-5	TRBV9	CASSPGGLYHQPQHF	TGTGCCAGCAGCCCAGGAGGACTCTACCACCAGCCCCAGCATTTT
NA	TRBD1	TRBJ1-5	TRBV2	CASTGTGLLGQPQHF	TGTGCCAGCACCGGGACAGGGCTTTTGGGTCAGCCCCAGCATTTT
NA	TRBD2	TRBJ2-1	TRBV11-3	CASSDTRGGPPYDEQFF	TGTGCCAGCAGCGACACACGGGGGGGACCCCCTTACGATGAGCAGTTCTTC
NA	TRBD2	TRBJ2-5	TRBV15	CATSRYRLAGGETQYF	TGTGCCACCAGCAGATACCGACTAGCGGGGGGAGAGACCCAGTACTTC
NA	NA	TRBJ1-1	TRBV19	CASSIDLDTEAFF	TGTGCCAGTAGTATAGATCTAGACACTGAAGCTTTCTTT
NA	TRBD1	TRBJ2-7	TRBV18	CASSRDRNVYEQYF	TGTGCCAGCTCACGGGACAGAAACGTCTACGAGCAGTACTTC
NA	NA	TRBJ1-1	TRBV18	CASSKGGEGTEAFF	TGTGCCAGCTCAAAGGGGGGAGAGGGCACTGAAGCTTTCTTT
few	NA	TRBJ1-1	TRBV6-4	CASSDSIQGEAFF	TGTGCCAGCAGTGACTCGATCCAGGGTGAAGCTTTCTTT
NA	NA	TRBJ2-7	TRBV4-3	CASSQGVASEQYF	TGCGCCAGCAGCCAGGGCGTAGCATCAGAGCAGTACTTC
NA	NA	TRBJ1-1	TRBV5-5	CASSLEFWEAFF	TGTGCCAGCAGCTTGGAGTTTTGGGAAGCTTTCTTT
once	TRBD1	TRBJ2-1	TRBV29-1	CSVEGTGGQGEQFF	TGCAGCGTTGAGGGGACAGGGGGACAGGGGGAGCAGTTCTTC
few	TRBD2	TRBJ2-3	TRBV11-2	CASSLVPLAGGGDTQYF	TGTGCCAGCAGCTTGGTTCCCCTAGCGGGAGGGGGTGATACGCAGTATTTT
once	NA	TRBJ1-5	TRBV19	CASTRGFNQPQHF	TGTGCCAGTACGAGAGGTTTCAATCAGCCCCAGCATTTT
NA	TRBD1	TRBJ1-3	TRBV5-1	CASSQAQTGGFGNTIYF	TGCGCCAGCAGCCAAGCCCAGACAGGGGGATTTGGAAACACCATATATTTT
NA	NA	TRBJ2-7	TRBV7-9	CASSRGPGEQYF	TGTGCCAGCAGCCGCGGGCCGGGAGAGCAGTACTTC
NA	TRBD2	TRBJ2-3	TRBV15	CATSRDPGGPGRTDTQYF	TGTGCCACCAGCAGAGATCCGGGAGGGCCAGGGCGGACAGATACGCAGTATTTT
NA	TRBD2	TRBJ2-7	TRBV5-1	CASSLALAGAYEQYF	TGCGCCAGCAGCTTGGCACTAGCGGGAGCCTACGAGCAGTACTTC
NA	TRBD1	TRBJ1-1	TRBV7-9	CASSEGGLMNTEAFF	TGTGCCAGCAGCGAAGGGGGCTTGATGAACACTGAAGCTTTCTTT
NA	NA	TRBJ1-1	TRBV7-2	CASSTPGDRVAFF	TGTGCCAGCAGCACACCCGGGGATAGAGTAGCTTTCTTT
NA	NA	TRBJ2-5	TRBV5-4	CASSLQVGKGETQYF	TGTGCCAGCAGCTTGCAGGTGGGGAAGGGGGAGACCCAGTACTTC
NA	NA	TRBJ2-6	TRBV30	CAWSQDYSGANVLTF	TGTGCCTGGAGTCAAGACTACTCTGGGGCCAACGTCCTGACTTTC
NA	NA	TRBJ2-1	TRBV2	CASSSGPVREQFF	TGTGCCAGCAGTTCCGGACCTGTTCGGGAGCAGTTCTTC
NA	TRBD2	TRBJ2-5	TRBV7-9	CASSSTSGGAPETQYF	TGTGCCAGCAGCTCCACTAGCGGGGGGGCCCCAGAGACCCAGTACTTC
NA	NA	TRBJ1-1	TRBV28	CASILGVGTGAFF	TGTGCCAGCATCCTCGGGGTGGGGACCGGAGCTTTCTTT
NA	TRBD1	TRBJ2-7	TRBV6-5	CASSYGQGSYEQYF	TGTGCCAGCAGTTACGGACAGGGTAGTTACGAGCAGTACTTC
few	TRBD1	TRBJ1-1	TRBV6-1	CASSEARGFMTEAFF	TGTGCCAGCAGTGAAGCCAGGGGGTTTATGACTGAAGCTTTCTTT
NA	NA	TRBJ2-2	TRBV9	CASSTRTGELFF	TGTGCCAGCAGCACGCGTACCGGGGAGCTGTTTTTT
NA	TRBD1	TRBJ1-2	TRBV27	CASSYQGAVGYTF	TGTGCCAGCAGTTACCAGGGGGCGGTAGGCTACACCTTC
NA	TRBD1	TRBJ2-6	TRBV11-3	CASSATTGAGANVLTF	TGTGCCAGCAGCGCGACTACAGGGGCCGGGGCCAACGTCCTGACTTTC